The rows below give T cell receptor beta chains drawn from one sample of a study of cytomegalovirus exposure and HLA in healthy donors. The data were produced by immunoSEQ multiplex PCR, yet TCRdb's version contains in-frame clones alone and is incomplete. The table includes about 190,000 clones, 84% detected once. The sequenced material came from PBMCs. The receptors originated from a woman aged 45 to 65 in good health and CMV-seropositive. CDR3s include the opening cysteine and the closing phenylalanine or tryptophan. A D gene is named only where the DNA matches it firmly. Clone sizes are given selectively: once, few, many, or a class where the clone is expanded.

D,J,V,size,CDR3,DNA
-,TRBJ1-6,TRBV10-3,few,CAVQGYNSPLHF,TGTGCCGTTCAGGGGTATAATTCACCCCTCCACTTT
-,TRBJ1-5,TRBV7-2,-,CASSFSGGAGQPQHF,TGTGCCAGCAGCTTTTCGGGGGGCGCAGGGCAGCCCCAGCATTTT
-,TRBJ1-6,TRBV28,-,CASSTTGVELRTLHF,TGTGCCAGCAGCACAACGGGAGTGGAGCTGAGGACCCTCCACTTT
-,TRBJ1-1,TRBV11-2,-,CASSPRALNTEAFF,TGTGCCAGCAGCCCCAGGGCTCTGAACACTGAAGCTTTCTTT
-,TRBJ1-6,TRBV7-9,once,CASSLVQGNSPLHF,TGTGCCAGCAGCTTAGTACAGGGTAATTCACCCCTCCACTTT
-,TRBJ2-3,TRBV2,-,CASSLDRSPTDTQYF,TGTGCCAGCAGTCTCGACAGGTCCCCCACAGATACGCAGTATTTT
-,TRBJ2-1,TRBV7-2,-,CASSLFQGFLNEQFF,TGTGCCAGCAGCTTGTTCCAGGGATTTCTGAATGAGCAGTTCTTC
TRBD2,TRBJ2-1,TRBV4-1,-,CASSQDMGGGYNEQFF,TGCGCCAGCAGCCAAGATATGGGGGGGGGCTACAATGAGCAGTTCTTC
-,TRBJ2-2,TRBV19,-,CASSIGMADKNTGELFF,TGTGCCAGTAGTATAGGTATGGCGGATAAAAACACCGGGGAGCTGTTTTTT
TRBD2,TRBJ2-7,TRBV7-2,few,CASSPSSGIGSYEQYF,TGTGCCAGCAGCCCCAGTAGCGGGATAGGCTCCTACGAGCAGTACTTC
TRBD1,TRBJ2-5,TRBV11-2,once,CASMLHRGTGFETQYF,TGTGCCAGCATGCTTCACCGGGGGACAGGGTTCGAGACCCAGTACTTC
TRBD2,TRBJ2-1,TRBV5-4,-,CASSSERGAWNEQFF,TGTGCCAGCAGCTCGGAGCGGGGGGCGTGGAATGAGCAGTTCTTC
-,TRBJ2-3,TRBV27,-,CASSPRVAEYTDTQYF,TGTGCCAGCAGTCCCCGGGTAGCGGAATACACAGATACGCAGTATTTT
TRBD1,TRBJ1-1,TRBV29-1,-,CSVERPGQGTEAFF,TGCAGCGTTGAGCGCCCGGGACAGGGCACCGAAGCTTTCTTT
-,TRBJ2-3,TRBV4-1,-,CASSQEGRLGGDTQYF,TGCGCCAGCAGCCAAGAGGGGAGGTTGGGGGGAGATACGCAGTATTTT
TRBD1,TRBJ2-5,TRBV15,-,CATRTGTQETQYF,TGTGCCACCAGGACAGGGACCCAAGAGACCCAGTACTTC
-,TRBJ2-7,TRBV7-9,-,CASRQIGQGKGHEQYF,TGTGCCAGCAGACAAATCGGGCAGGGGAAGGGCCACGAGCAGTACTTC
-,TRBJ2-7,TRBV6-5,-,CASSYSTGYEQYF,TGTGCCAGCAGTTACTCGACAGGTTACGAGCAGTACTTC
TRBD1,TRBJ1-1,TRBV18,-,CASSPGQGAHKAFF,TGTGCCAGCTCACCTGGGCAGGGGGCGCATAAAGCTTTCTTT
TRBD1,TRBJ2-7,TRBV28,-,CASRQDRESSYEQYF,TGTGCCAGCAGGCAGGACAGGGAGAGCTCCTACGAGCAGTACTTC
TRBD2,TRBJ2-5,TRBV6-5,-,CASRSSGARETQYF,TGTGCCAGCAGGTCTAGCGGGGCCAGGGAGACCCAGTACTTC
-,TRBJ2-7,TRBV7-6,-,CASSRIGLEEQYF,TGTGCCAGCAGCCGGATCGGCCTGGAGGAGCAGTACTTC
-,TRBJ1-2,TRBV4-1,-,CASSHTTGKGGYTF,TGCGCCAGCAGCCATACAACAGGGAAAGGGGGCTACACCTTC
TRBD1,TRBJ1-2,TRBV19,-,CASSIRGQGGNGYTF,TGTGCCAGTAGTATACGGGGACAGGGGGGTAATGGCTACACCTTC
TRBD1,TRBJ1-4,TRBV9,-,CASSTRDSLVEKLFF,TGTGCCAGCAGCACCCGGGACAGTCTAGTGGAAAAACTGTTTTTT
TRBD2,TRBJ2-3,TRBV6-1,-,CASGGGTTDTQYF,TGTGCCAGCGGCGGGGGGACCACAGATACGCAGTATTTT
-,TRBJ1-1,TRBV4-1,-,CASSSMAGIRTEAFF,TGCGCCAGCAGTTCGATGGCAGGGATTCGTACTGAAGCTTTCTTT
-,TRBJ1-4,TRBV5-5,-,CASSLIAPRGNEKLFF,TGTGCCAGCAGCCTTATAGCGCCCAGGGGAAATGAAAAACTGTTTTTT
-,TRBJ2-7,TRBV6-1,-,CASTPTRGPNYEQYF,TGTGCCAGCACTCCTACGCGGGGCCCAAACTACGAGCAGTACTTC
TRBD1,TRBJ2-3,TRBV4-3,-,CASSQQGADTQYF,TGCGCCAGCAGCCAACAGGGGGCAGATACGCAGTATTTT
TRBD1,TRBJ1-2,TRBV5-1,-,CASRADRGDGYTF,TGTGCCAGCAGGGCGGACAGGGGTGATGGCTACACCTTC
TRBD1,TRBJ2-7,TRBV5-5,-,CASSLGGGQGREQYF,TGTGCCAGCAGCTTGGGGGGGGGACAGGGGCGCGAGCAGTACTTC
TRBD2,TRBJ2-5,TRBV6-1,-,CASSYSGGQETQYF,TGTGCCAGCAGCTATAGCGGGGGGCAAGAGACCCAGTACTTC
TRBD1,TRBJ2-7,TRBV7-9,-,CSSSLQSAGTGSYEQYF,TGTTCCAGCAGCTTGCAATCAGCCGGGACAGGGTCCTACGAGCAGTACTTC
TRBD1,TRBJ1-2,TRBV29-1,-,CSVDPGQGFIPTGF,TGCAGCGTTGATCCGGGACAGGGGTTTATACCTACAGGATTC
TRBD1,TRBJ2-7,TRBV7-9,-,CSSSSRTGGQYF,TGTTCCAGCAGCTCCCGGACAGGTGGGCAGTACTTC
TRBD2,TRBJ2-1,TRBV29-1,-,CSVEGTSIYNEQFF,TGCAGCGTTGAAGGGACTAGCATCTACAATGAGCAGTTCTTC
-,TRBJ1-2,TRBV7-9,-,CASSLDRGVGYTF,TGTGCCAGCAGCTTAGATCGGGGGGTCGGCTACACCTTC
-,TRBJ2-2,TRBV2,once,CASSGQLLTGELFF,TGTGCCAGCAGTGGACAGCTTCTAACCGGGGAGCTGTTTTTT
-,TRBJ1-6,TRBV6-5,many,CASSYSGAGNSPLHF,TGTGCCAGCAGTTACTCGGGGGCTGGTAATTCACCCCTCCACTTT
TRBD1,TRBJ2-7,TRBV28,-,CASSRTGLSSYEQYF,TGTGCCAGCAGCCGGACAGGGCTGAGCTCCTACGAGCAGTACTTC
TRBD2,TRBJ2-1,TRBV7-2,-,CASSLRGGVGRTYNEQFF,TGTGCCAGCAGCTTACGGGGGGGCGTAGGGCGGACATACAATGAGCAGTTCTTC
TRBD1,TRBJ2-7,TRBV6-5,-,CASSYFSGGGYEQYF,TGTGCCAGCAGTTACTTCTCAGGGGGCGGGTACGAGCAGTACTTC
TRBD1,TRBJ1-2,TRBV15,-,CATSSATGGGGYTF,TGTGCCACCAGCAGCGCAACAGGGGGTGGTGGCTACACCTTC
TRBD1,TRBJ2-6,TRBV4-2,few,CASSYGQGDGANVLTF,TGTGCCAGCAGCTATGGCCAGGGGGACGGGGCCAACGTCCTGACTTTC
-,TRBJ1-1,TRBV5-1,-,CASSLEAAGGREAFF,TGCGCCAGCAGCTTGGAGGCCGCGGGCGGCCGTGAAGCTTTCTTT
TRBD2,TRBJ2-2,TRBV10-3,-,CAIRGTSGAGTGELFF,TGTGCCATCAGAGGGACTAGCGGGGCCGGCACCGGGGAGCTGTTTTTT
-,TRBJ1-2,TRBV4-3,-,CASSHHLRRPEGGYTF,TGCGCCAGCAGCCACCATCTTCGACGGCCCGAGGGTGGCTACACCTTC
-,TRBJ2-7,TRBV15,-,CATSRIRYYEQYF,TGTGCCACCAGCAGAATCCGGTACTACGAGCAGTACTTC
-,TRBJ2-3,TRBV27,-,CASSRVSLTDTQYF,TGTGCCAGCAGCAGGGTCTCCCTCACAGATACGCAGTATTTT
-,TRBJ2-7,TRBV5-4,-,CASSIRGLDYGQYF,TGTGCCAGCAGCATTAGGGGACTGGACTACGGGCAGTACTTC
TRBD2,TRBJ2-7,TRBV7-9,-,CSSSSPWGGGAHEQYF,TGTTCCAGCAGCTCCCCTTGGGGCGGGGGGGCCCACGAGCAGTACTTC
TRBD1,TRBJ2-2,TRBV5-1,-,CASSLGTGFIRELFF,TGCGCCAGCAGCTTGGGGACAGGGTTCATCCGGGAGCTGTTTTTT
-,TRBJ1-1,TRBV4-2,-,CASSQVSSGSQATEAFF,TGTGCCAGCAGCCAAGTATCTTCGGGGTCCCAGGCCACTGAAGCTTTCTTT
-,TRBJ1-2,TRBV5-1,-,CASSSSQGKYGYTF,TGCGCCAGCAGCTCGTCGCAGGGTAAGTATGGCTACACCTTC
-,TRBJ2-2,TRBV19,-,CASSIKTNTGELFF,TGTGCCAGTAGTATCAAGACTAACACCGGGGAGCTGTTTTTT
-,TRBJ1-5,TRBV4-2,-,CASSQDRVSNQPQHF,TGTGCCAGCAGCCAAGACAGGGTGAGCAATCAGCCCCAGCATTTT
-,TRBJ1-4,TRBV4-1,few,CASSQPSGATNEKLFF,TGCGCCAGCAGCCAACCTTCAGGTGCAACTAATGAAAAACTGTTTTTT
-,TRBJ1-3,TRBV30,-,CAWSAHRVSGNTIYF,TGTGCCTGGAGTGCACACAGGGTGTCTGGAAACACCATATATTTT
-,TRBJ1-2,TRBV4-2,-,CASSGSTDRRLLGYTF,TGTGCCAGCAGCGGTTCTACCGACAGGCGCTTGTTGGGCTACACCTTC